This TCR beta chain was observed in a study of identical twins. Regarding the study as a whole: Findings came from cross-sectional statistics, without long-term follow-up of donors. Abundant beta clonotypes from cord blood bore fewer insertions; memory repertoires lacked this pattern.

A universal primer site was incorporated via template switching, and the cDNA contained unique molecular identifiers. One entry per CDR3 protein results from TCRdb running MiXCR on the 5' RACE reads. The sample has approximately 550,000 distinct CDR3 sequences; under 25% are singletons. This clonotype was recorded a few times. What it recognizes is unknown. Looked up from germline, CDR1 is KGHDR and CDR2 is SFDVKD. J gave up 7 bases and V 5 bases, and 7 bases lay outside the gene matches. CDR3 size: 14 residues. The sample also formed part of further work on yellow fever vaccine responses in identical twins.

Sample: CD4+ T cells sorted from blood. This TCR came from a young woman in good health. The chain recombines TRBV24-1 with TRBJ2-1, with 7 bases identical to TRBD2. CDR3 coding DNA: TGTGCCACCAGTGTTGGTAGCGGGCTAAATGAGCAGTTCTTC. Translation: CATSVGSGLNEQFF.